The subject of this entry is one T cell receptor beta chain. Antigen specificity is unknown. The sample originates from a study of T cell responses to AZD1222 COVID-19 vaccine. Overall study results and limits: No day 14 peak samples; only post-peak repertoires were characterized.

TCRdb's table, derived via immunoSEQ multiplex PCR, lists solely in-frame clones and lacks some. The table has about 150,000 clones, 90% seen once; the top ten hold roughly 1.9%. This specimen consisted of peripheral blood, obtained on day 0 of AZD1222 vaccination. The clonotype comes from an adult in good health.

CDR3 protein: CASSADTNTGELFF. In nucleotides, the CDR3 is TGTGCCAGCAGCGCGGACACGAACACCGGGGAGCTGTTTTTT. The chain joins TRBV7-9 to TRBJ2-2; a weak D match, TRBD1 (5 bases). This CDR3 has 14 residues. Trimming stripped 5 bases from V and 0 bases from J, with 7 bases between. Germline CDR1 and CDR2: SEHNR and FQNEAQ (reference sequence).